Following are 21 T cell receptor beta chains from one sample sequenced in a study of blood T cell repertoires in COVID-19. The protocol was immunoSEQ multiplex PCR, while the TCRdb copy is restricted to in-frame clones and leaves out a portion. The sample consists of 140,000 or so clones, approximately 89% of them appearing once. The specimen was peripheral blood. Receptors originate from a man aged 60 to 69 with active or convalescent COVID-19.

The J gene is TRBJ2-3, the V gene TRBV9; 9 nucleotides agree with TRBD1. Unmatched junction bases numbered 6, after V lost 0 bases and J lost 1 base. This CDR3 region has 17 residues. Germline V gives CDR1 SGDLS, CDR2 YYNGEE. The CDR3 nucleotides are TGTGCCAGCAGCGTAGCTAGGACAGGGGTAGGCACAGATACGCAGTATTTT. It yields the protein CASSVARTGVGTDTQYF.

The chain carries TRBV7-3 and TRBJ1-6, with D maybe TRBD1 (6 bases). This CDR3 is 14 amino acids long. Germline V gene lookup returns CDR1 SGHTA and CDR2 FQGTGA. Trimming shortened V by 5 bases and J by 10 bases, and 15 bases separated the two germline ends. The CDR3: CASSLQGVNSPLHF. The CDR3 DNA reads as TGTGCCAGCAGCCTACAGGGAGTCAACTCACCCCTCCACTTT.

This clone was picked up a small number of times. The V gene is TRBV6-1, the J gene TRBJ1-3, with D maybe TRBD1 (6 bases). Trimming took 0 bases from V and 3 from J, leaving 15 bases between them. The CDR3 contains 17 residues. CDR1 and CDR2 from the germline V gene are MNHNS and SASEGT. The CDR3 region has the DNA TGTGCCAGCAGTGAAGCGTATATGGGGGCTAGTGGAAACACCATATATTTT. Its translation is CASSEAYMGASGNTIYF.

The chain employs TRBV6-5 and TRBJ1-4; possibly TRBD1 for D (5 bases). The germline gives CDR1 MNHEY, CDR2 SVGAGI. V was trimmed by 7 bases and J by 8 bases, leaving 17 bases between them. This CDR3 region has 14 residues. The CDR3 here is CASNSRAGGEKLFF. The CDR3 DNA is TGTGCCAGCAATTCCCGGGCCGGGGGAGAAAAACTGTTTTTT.

This clone was picked up one time. The chain employs TRBV7-3 and TRBJ2-7; 10 nucleotides align to TRBD1. Germline trimming cut 0 bases from V and 3 bases from J; bases unmatched to any gene: 11. The germline CDR1 and CDR2 sequences are SGHTA and FQGTGA. The CDR3 is made up of 18 amino acids. The CDR3, as DNA: TGTGCCAGCAGCTTAACTTGGGTGTCGGGGACAGGGGTCTACGAGCAGTACTTC. Amino acid sequence: CASSLTWVSGTGVYEQYF. Filled out from reference TRBV7-3 and TRBJ2-7, the complete variable domain reads GAGVSQTPSNKVTEKGKYVELRCDPISGHTALYWYRQSLGQGPEFLIYFQGTGAADDSGLPNDRFFAVRPEGSVSTLKIQRTERGDSAVYLCASSLTWVSGTGVYEQYFGPGTRLTVT.

CDR3 coding DNA: TGTGCCAGTAGTACGGGACTAGCGGGAGTACAAGAGACCCAGTACTTC. Protein sequence: CASSTGLAGVQETQYF. The chain combines TRBV19 with TRBJ2-5; TRBD2 agrees at 14 bases. J lost 2 bases, V lost 4 bases, and 3 bases had no gene match. Germline values: CDR1 LNHDA, CDR2 SQIVND (reference sequence). The length of the CDR3 is 16 residues.

The J gene is TRBJ1-1, the V gene TRBV7-9; D not resolved. This CDR3 contains 15 residues. The ends were cut back, 4 bases at V and 6 bases at J, with 18 bases in the middle. The germline gives CDR1 SEHNR, CDR2 FQNEAQ (reference sequence). CDR3 sequence: CASSWGGLGIAEAFF. CDR3 nucleotides: TGTGCCAGCAGCTGGGGAGGTTTAGGGATCGCTGAAGCTTTCTTT.

This clone was counted a single time. The chain recombines TRBV5-5 with TRBJ1-2; TRBD1 matches at 7 bases. Germline lookup yields CDR1 SGHKS and CDR2 YYEKEE (reference sequence). V lost 4 bases to trimming and J lost 4 bases; unmatched junction nucleotides: 13. The CDR3 loop spans 16 amino acids. CDR3 amino acids: CASSTSTGRALYGYTF. In DNA form, the CDR3 reads TGTGCCAGCAGCACCTCGACAGGGAGAGCCCTCTATGGCTACACCTTC.

The CDR3 DNA reads TGTGCCAGCAGCTTAGAAGGGGGCCCCGACTACGAGCAGTACTTC. This codes for CASSLEGGPDYEQYF. This rearrangement joins TRBV6-5 to TRBJ2-7; TRBD1 matches at 7 bases. The ends lost 6 bases at V and 3 bases at J; junction bases unmatched: 11. The CDR3 runs 15 residues. CDR1 and CDR2 from the germline V gene are MNHEY and SVGAGI.

The J gene is TRBJ2-3, the V gene TRBV6-9; tentatively, D is TRBD1 (5 bases). Germline loops: CDR1 MNHGY, CDR2 SVAAGI. V shed 3 bases and J shed 4 bases, with 14 bases lying between them. The CDR3 is made up of 15 amino acids. CDR3: CASSYTGDISDTQYF. The CDR3 bases are TGTGCCAGCAGTTACACAGGAGACATTTCAGATACGCAGTATTTT.

The chain is built from TRBV10-3 and TRBJ2-2; perhaps TRBD2 as D (5 bases). Germline CDR1 ENHRY, CDR2 SYGVKD. The CDR3 is 11 residues long. With 10 bases removed from V and 3 bases from J, the gap between germline ends came to 6 bases. CDR3 coding DNA: TGTGCCACGGAGGACACCGGGGAGCTGTTTTTT. Amino acid sequence: CATEDTGELFF.

This clone was observed a few times. V gene TRBV27 combines with J gene TRBJ1-2, with D tentatively TRBD1 (5 bases). The length of the CDR3 is 14 residues. V was clipped by 3 bases and J by 4 bases, with 12 bases between them. The germline CDR1 and CDR2 sequences are MNHEY and SMNVEV (reference sequence). CDR3 in amino acids: CASSFSGKGYGYTF. CDR3 in DNA: TGTGCCAGCAGTTTTTCAGGGAAGGGCTATGGCTACACCTTC.

The chain recombines TRBV3-1 (or the pseudogene TRBV3-2) with TRBJ1-2; TRBD1 matches 9 bases. J lost 5 bases, V lost 5 bases, and 3 bases had no gene match. CDR1 LGHDT and CDR2 YNNKEL come from the germline V gene (reference sequence). This CDR3 has 13 residues. The CDR3 loop is CASSTGTGYGYTF. The CDR3 bases are TGTGCCAGCAGCACCGGGACAGGGTATGGCTACACCTTC.

In its sample, this clone was seen once. This chain uses TRBV5-5 with TRBJ1-3; a possible D gene is TRBD1 (6 bases). Per the germline V gene, CDR1 is SGHKS and CDR2 is YYEKEE (reference sequence). This CDR3 is 15 amino acids long. Trimming stripped 0 bases from V and 0 bases from J, with 7 bases between. CDR3 in amino acids: CASSLGDTSGNTIYF. As DNA, the CDR3 is TGTGCCAGCAGCTTGGGGGACACCTCTGGAAACACCATATATTTT.

This clone was seen a few times. The V and J genes are TRBV6-2 or TRBV6-3 and TRBJ2-2; 8 bases map to TRBD1. The germline gives CDR1 MNHEY, CDR2 SVGEGT. V shed 3 bases, J shed 5 bases, and the junction held 8 bases outside the gene matches. This CDR3 is 16 amino acids long. The CDR3 reads CASSYKAGGNTGELFF. Here the CDR3 DNA reads TGTGCCAGCAGTTATAAGGCAGGGGGCAATACCGGGGAGCTGTTTTTT.

This clone appeared a single time. This chain joins TRBV2 and TRBJ1-4, with D maybe TRBD1 (5 bases). The CDR3 has 14 residues. CDR1 is SNHLY, CDR2 FYNNEI, per germline. Trimming stripped 2 bases from V and 4 bases from J, with 8 bases between. Here the CDR3 DNA reads TGTGCCAGCAGTGAATCACAGGTTAATGAAAAACTGTTTTTT. Residues: CASSESQVNEKLFF.

The sample holds a few counts of this clone. V and J are TRBV10-1 and TRBJ2-1, with 10 positions matching TRBD2. Germline CDR1 reads WNHNN; CDR2 reads SYGVQD (reference sequence). CDR3 length: 17 residues. V lost 3 bases, J lost 4 bases, and 9 bases stayed unmatched. The CDR3 DNA sequence: TGCGCCAGCAGTGACGGGCTAGCGGGAGTCGCGTACAATGAGCAGTTCTTC. Translating gives CASSDGLAGVAYNEQFF.

The chain has TRBV24-1 and TRBJ1-5, with TRBD1 matching 7 bases. The CDR3 is made up of 16 amino acids. V lost 7 bases, J lost 3 bases, and 11 bases stayed unmatched. The germline CDR1 and CDR2 sequences are KGHDR and SFDVKD. CDR3 coding DNA: TGTGCCACCAGCCGATCCGGGACAGAGAACAATCAGCCCCAGCATTTT. Residues: CATSRSGTENNQPQHF.

In this sample, this clone turned up once. The rearrangement joins TRBV6-2 or TRBV6-3 to TRBJ1-2; TRBD1 aligns across 9 bases. This CDR3 spans 15 amino acids. J lost 0 bases, V lost 2 bases, and 1 base had no gene match. Per germline, CDR1 MNHEY and CDR2 SVGEGT. Here the CDR3 DNA reads TGTGCCAGCAGTTACACAGGGGGCACTAACTATGGCTACACCTTC. Translated, it gives CASSYTGGTNYGYTF.

V and J are TRBV28 and TRBJ1-2; D is possibly TRBD1 (5 bases). Per germline, CDR1 MDHEN and CDR2 SYDVKM. The CDR3 is made up of 12 amino acids. The germline V and J ends were trimmed by 1 base and 7 bases, with 7 bases remaining between them. The CDR3 here is CASSLLGGGYTF. The CDR3 DNA reads TGTGCCAGCAGTTTATTGGGGGGTGGCTACACCTTC.

The V gene is TRBV4-3, the J gene TRBJ2-7; the D gene is possibly TRBD1 (5 bases). Looked up from germline, CDR1 is LGHNA and CDR2 is YSLEER. V lost 0 bases to trimming and J lost 8 bases, with 20 bases between them. This CDR3 spans 16 amino acids. The CDR3 region is CASSQDLGDSGAKQYF. DNA of the CDR3: TGCGCCAGCAGCCAAGATTTAGGAGACAGTGGGGCAAAGCAGTACTTC.